A selection of T cell receptor beta chains follows, all from one sample in a study of breast tumors, draining lymph nodes, adjacent tissues. TCRdb ran MiXCR on the multiplex PCR reads and lists one entry per CDR3 protein. The sample includes 25,000 to 40,000 distinct CDR3 sequences, 60% to 70% of them seen just once. Input material: breast tumor tissue. These receptors were taken from a female donor with breast cancer. Some clones in this sample may be carry-over from other donors' samples. Both conserved end residues are part of each CDR3. Each record gives: V gene, clone size, D gene, J gene, CDR3 DNA, CDR3 protein. A D gene is named only where the DNA matches it firmly. The listing skips clone size in some rows; elsewhere it reads once, few, many or a size class.

v_gene: TRBV19; abundance: .; d_gene: TRBD1; j_gene: TRBJ1-4; CDR3nt: TGTGCCAGTAGACGACAGGGAACTAATGAAAAACTGTTTTTT; CDR3aa: CASRRQGTNEKLFF
v_gene: TRBV4-2; abundance: once; d_gene: TRBD2; j_gene: TRBJ2-5; CDR3nt: TGTGCCAGCAGCCAAGATCACGTAGCGGGAGGGCAAGAGACCCAGTACTTC; CDR3aa: CASSQDHVAGGQETQYF
v_gene: TRBV10-3; abundance: medium-sized; d_gene: .; j_gene: TRBJ2-1; CDR3nt: TGTGCCACGTTCGACGAGGAAACCTACAATGAGCAGTTCTTC; CDR3aa: CATFDEETYNEQFF
v_gene: TRBV7-8; abundance: .; d_gene: TRBD1; j_gene: TRBJ2-5; CDR3nt: TGTGCCAGCAGCATAGGACAGGGGGAGACCCAGTACTTC; CDR3aa: CASSIGQGETQYF
v_gene: TRBV2; abundance: .; d_gene: .; j_gene: TRBJ1-2; CDR3nt: TGTGCCAGCAGTGCCGGACGCGACTATGGCTACACCTTC; CDR3aa: CASSAGRDYGYTF
v_gene: TRBV4-3; abundance: .; d_gene: .; j_gene: TRBJ2-7; CDR3nt: TGCGCCAGCAGCCAAGTCGTAACAGGAACCTACGAGCAGTACTTC; CDR3aa: CASSQVVTGTYEQYF
v_gene: TRBV20-1; abundance: .; d_gene: .; j_gene: TRBJ1-4; CDR3nt: .; CDR3aa: CGTPLGWGGGAKLSF
v_gene: TRBV7-9; abundance: .; d_gene: .; j_gene: TRBJ1-4; CDR3nt: TGTGCCAGCAGCTTATTTACAGGGACTACTGAAAAACTGTTTTTT; CDR3aa: CASSLFTGTTEKLFF
v_gene: TRBV13; abundance: .; d_gene: .; j_gene: TRBJ1-6; CDR3nt: TGTGCCAGCATGATTGGGACGGGATATAATTCACCCCTCCACTTT; CDR3aa: CASMIGTGYNSPLHF
v_gene: TRBV4-3; abundance: .; d_gene: .; j_gene: TRBJ2-4; CDR3nt: TGCGCCAGCAGCTTCCAGGGGAAACTAAACATTCAGTACTTC; CDR3aa: CASSFQGKLNIQYF
v_gene: TRBV10-3; abundance: .; d_gene: TRBD1; j_gene: TRBJ2-7; CDR3nt: TGTGCCATCAGTGAGTCAACAGGGGGCTACTACGAGCAGTACTTC; CDR3aa: CAISESTGGYYEQYF
v_gene: TRBV5-4; abundance: .; d_gene: .; j_gene: TRBJ2-1; CDR3nt: TGTGCCAGCAGCACGATCAAGGAGGGGGGGTGGGGAGAGCAGTTCTTC; CDR3aa: CASSTIKEGGWGEQFF
v_gene: TRBV19; abundance: .; d_gene: TRBD2; j_gene: TRBJ2-5; CDR3nt: TGTGCCAGTAGCCCGGTACTAGCGGGAGGCGAGACCCAGTACTTC; CDR3aa: CASSPVLAGGETQYF
v_gene: TRBV6-5; abundance: .; d_gene: .; j_gene: TRBJ2-7; CDR3nt: TGTGCCAGCAGTTTCCGCATCAGAGGGAGCTACGAGCAGTACTTC; CDR3aa: CASSFRIRGSYEQYF
v_gene: TRBV12-3/TRBV12-4; abundance: .; d_gene: TRBD1; j_gene: TRBJ1-4; CDR3nt: TGTGCCAGCAGTTTCGCTGGGACAGCGAATGAAAAACTGTTTTTT; CDR3aa: CASSFAGTANEKLFF
v_gene: TRBV12-3/TRBV12-4; abundance: .; d_gene: .; j_gene: TRBJ1-4; CDR3nt: TGTGCCAGCAGCCCGACAGGTTCTGAAAAACTGTTTTTT; CDR3aa: CASSPTGSEKLFF
v_gene: TRBV20-1; abundance: medium-sized; d_gene: .; j_gene: TRBJ2-7; CDR3nt: TGCAGTGCTATCCGGGACGGGACCGGCGAGCAGTACTTC; CDR3aa: CSAIRDGTGEQYF
v_gene: TRBV7-9; abundance: .; d_gene: TRBD2; j_gene: TRBJ2-5; CDR3nt: TGTGCCAGCAATCGGGGCGGGAGGGGGACCCAGTACTTC; CDR3aa: CASNRGGRGTQYF
v_gene: TRBV7-9; abundance: medium-sized; d_gene: TRBD1; j_gene: TRBJ2-7; CDR3nt: TGTGCCAGCAGTAAACAGGGGTCCTACGAGCAGTACTTC; CDR3aa: CASSKQGSYEQYF
v_gene: TRBV6-4; abundance: .; d_gene: TRBD2; j_gene: TRBJ2-3; CDR3nt: TGTGCCAGCAGCCTGACTAGCGGGAGCACAGATACGCAGTATTTT; CDR3aa: CASSLTSGSTDTQYF
v_gene: TRBV6-5; abundance: .; d_gene: .; j_gene: TRBJ2-7; CDR3nt: TGTGCCAGCAGTTACCAGCCTACGCACGAGCAGTACTTC; CDR3aa: CASSYQPTHEQYF
v_gene: TRBV9; abundance: .; d_gene: TRBD1; j_gene: TRBJ2-7; CDR3nt: TGTGCCAGCAGCGACGGGACAGGGGTACACGAGCAGTACTTC; CDR3aa: CASSDGTGVHEQYF
v_gene: TRBV15; abundance: once; d_gene: .; j_gene: TRBJ2-3; CDR3nt: TGTGCCACCAGTGACCACAACACAGATACGCAGTATTTT; CDR3aa: CATSDHNTDTQYF
v_gene: TRBV9; abundance: many; d_gene: .; j_gene: TRBJ2-3; CDR3nt: TGTGCCAGCAGCGTAGGTACAGATACGCAGTATTTT; CDR3aa: CASSVGTDTQYF
v_gene: TRBV6-5; abundance: .; d_gene: .; j_gene: TRBJ1-4; CDR3nt: TGTGCCAGCAGGGATTCTGGGTGGGGTGAAAAACTGTTTTTT; CDR3aa: CASRDSGWGEKLFF
v_gene: TRBV7-3; abundance: many; d_gene: .; j_gene: TRBJ1-1; CDR3nt: TGTGCCAGCAGCGCCTCACCCCAGGGTTACACTGAAGCTTTCTTT; CDR3aa: CASSASPQGYTEAFF
v_gene: TRBV29-1; abundance: .; d_gene: .; j_gene: TRBJ1-4; CDR3nt: TGCAGCGTTGAAGGGCGGCATGGGGCTAATGAAAAACTGTTTTTT; CDR3aa: CSVEGRHGANEKLFF
v_gene: TRBV20-1; abundance: once; d_gene: TRBD1; j_gene: TRBJ1-5; CDR3nt: TGCAGTGCTAGAGATACCCGGACAGGGGGCCAGCCCCAGCATTTT; CDR3aa: CSARDTRTGGQPQHF
v_gene: TRBV7-2; abundance: .; d_gene: .; j_gene: TRBJ1-6; CDR3nt: TGTGCCAGCAGCCTAGGACAGCAGATTAATTCACCCCTCCACTTT; CDR3aa: CASSLGQQINSPLHF